These 23 T cell receptor beta chains share one sample of origin, sequenced in a study of T cell repertoires in cytomegalovirus infection. TCRdb independently ran MiXCR on the reads; one entry per CDR3 protein. The sample shows roughly 230,000 distinct CDR3 sequences, 15% to 20% of them seen only once. The source material was CD8+ T cells from PBMCs. These receptors came from a human donor in good health (CMV status not recorded). Some clones in this sample may be carry-over from other donors' samples.

This clonotype was detected ten times or more. The chain recombines TRBV7-9 with TRBJ1-1; TRBD1 might be the D (5 bases). The CDR3 contains 13 residues. V shed 2 bases and J shed 10 bases, with 14 bases lying between them. Per germline, CDR1 SEHNR and CDR2 FQNEAQ (reference sequence). CDR3 nucleotides: TGTGCCAGCAGCTTACCACAGGCCTCGGGAGCTTTCTTT. This translates into CASSLPQASGAFF.

This clonotype was detected a few times. CDR3 DNA: TGTGCCAGCAGCAGACAGGGTCTGTCGGAGACCCAGTACTTC. Translated, it gives CASSRQGLSETQYF. J is TRBJ2-5 and V is TRBV7-8; the match to TRBD1 covers 7 bases. Germline assignment: CDR1 SGHVS and CDR2 FQNEAQ. V was clipped by 5 bases and J by 5 bases; unmatched bases: 8. The CDR3 has 14 amino acids.

The chain employs TRBV4-1 and TRBJ1-5; possible D gene TRBD1, 5 bases. CDR1 and CDR2 from the germline V gene are MGHRA and YSYEKL. Deletions cut 1 base from V and 2 bases from J, with 12 bases between. The CDR3 spans 16 residues. CDR3 amino acids: CASSQGRGTGNQPQHF. In DNA form, the CDR3 reads TGCGCCAGCAGCCAAGGTAGAGGGACGGGCAATCAGCCCCAGCATTTT.

This clonotype appeared many times. V is TRBV10-3 and J is TRBJ2-5, with no clear D. Germline V lookup: CDR1 ENHRY, CDR2 SYGVKD. The CDR3 consists of 14 residues. V was trimmed by 6 bases and J by 2 bases, leaving 13 bases between them. CDR3 loop: CAISATGPQETQYF. The CDR3 nucleotides are TGTGCCATCAGCGCCACGGGCCCGCAAGAGACCCAGTACTTC.

This clonotype came up many times. The chain couples TRBV7-8 to TRBJ1-5; 10 positions match TRBD1. V lost 1 base and J lost 6; bases outside the gene matches: 9. CDR1 is SGHVS, CDR2 FQNEAQ, per germline. CDR3 length: 17 amino acids. The CDR3 loop reads CASSLVWDRGRGQPQHF. The CDR3 DNA follows: TGTGCCAGCAGCTTAGTCTGGGACAGGGGACGGGGTCAGCCCCAGCATTTT.

The chain uses TRBV7-9 and TRBJ1-1; a possible D gene is TRBD1 (5 bases). This CDR3 is built from 15 residues. V was pared by 5 bases and J by 0 bases, with 13 bases between. Germline CDR1 and CDR2: SEHNR and FQNEAQ (reference sequence). For the CDR3, the DNA is TGTGCCAGCAGCCCCTTGGCAGGGCTGAACACTGAAGCTTTCTTT. This translates into CASSPLAGLNTEAFF.

This clonotype was seen more than once but under ten times. This chain links TRBV29-1 with TRBJ2-2, with D hard to call. V lost 0 bases, J lost 6 bases, and 8 bases lay in between. Germline CDR1 and CDR2: SQVTM and ANQGSEA. The CDR3 contains 13 residues. The CDR3 DNA follows: TGCAGCGTTGAAGATGAGCGCGCCGGGGAGCTGTTTTTT. It is translated as CSVEDERAGELFF.

This clonotype appeared a few times. The chain has TRBV5-1 and TRBJ2-4; a weak D match, TRBD1 (5 bases). The V end was cut by 1 base, the J end by 0 bases, with 8 bases between. The germline V gene encodes CDR1 SGHRS and CDR2 YFSETQ. The CDR3 runs to 15 residues. The CDR3 DNA reads as TGCGCCAGCAGCTTGAGACAGCTAGCCAAAAACATTCAGTACTTC. Its translation is CASSLRQLAKNIQYF.

The CDR3 bases are TGTGCCAGCAGTTTGGACAGGTCCTGGTTGGGCTACACCTTC. This codes for CASSLDRSWLGYTF. The chain carries TRBV28 and TRBJ1-2, with 7 bases fitting TRBD1. The CDR3 consists of 14 residues. The trim removed 3 bases at V and 8 bases at J, leaving 9 bases unmatched. CDR1 is MDHEN, CDR2 SYDVKM, per germline.

In this sample, this clonotype turned up many times. The J gene is TRBJ1-2, the V gene TRBV7-9; D is uncertain. The CDR3 is 14 residues long. V was clipped by 0 bases and J by 5 bases, with 10 bases between them. Germline-derived CDR1 and CDR2 are SEHNR and FQNEAQ (reference sequence). CDR3 in amino acids: CASSLAAAFYGYTF. CDR3 coding DNA: TGTGCCAGCAGCTTAGCGGCAGCCTTTTATGGCTACACCTTC.

This chain joins TRBV19 and TRBJ2-1; 8 bases map to TRBD1. This CDR3 has 15 amino acids. CDR1 and CDR2 (germline): LNHDA, SQIVND (reference sequence). The J segment lost 6 bases and the V segment lost 4 bases, leaving 8 bases of the junction unmatched. CDR3: CASSNPGTGINEQFF. The CDR3 DNA reads as TGTGCCAGTAGTAATCCCGGGACAGGTATCAATGAGCAGTTCTTC.

The rearrangement links TRBV7-8 to TRBJ2-7; D may be TRBD2 (6 bases). The CDR3 runs 15 residues. Deletions cut 7 bases from V and 2 bases from J, with 18 bases between. Germline-derived CDR1 and CDR2 are SGHVS and FQNEAQ. The DNA for the CDR3 is TGTGCCAGCACCCTGGGGCAGGGAGGTGCCTACGAGCAGTACTTC. Residues: CASTLGQGGAYEQYF.

Remarks on this clonotype: It may be a read error: a sequence one base away is much more abundant. This CDR3 is CASSLDQTGDEQYF. CDR3 nucleotides: TGTGCCAGCAGCTTAGACCAGACAGGCGACGAGCAGTACTTC. V usage is TRBV7-2 and J usage is TRBJ2-7; perhaps TRBD1 as D (6 bases). The germline V gene has CDR1 SGHTA and CDR2 FQGNSA. V was clipped by 1 base and J by 5 bases, with 12 bases between them. CDR3 length: 14 amino acids. The complete variable domain, with remaining parts taken from reference TRBV7-2 and TRBJ2-7, reads GAGVSQSPSNKVTEKGKDVELRCDPISGHTALYWYRQSLGQGLEFLIYFQGNSAPDKSGLPSDRFSAERTGGSVSTLTIQRTQQEDSAVYLCASSLDQTGDEQYFGPGTRLTVT.

This clonotype was counted between two and nine times. This rearrangement joins TRBV28 to TRBJ2-1; possibly TRBD2 for D (5 bases). The germline V and J ends were trimmed by 3 bases and 6 bases, with 12 bases remaining between them. Germline lookup yields CDR1 MDHEN and CDR2 SYDVKM. This CDR3 contains 14 residues. CDR3 loop: CASSFVPGINEQFF. DNA of the CDR3: TGTGCCAGCAGTTTTGTCCCGGGGATCAATGAGCAGTTCTTC.

The V call is TRBV3-1, the J call TRBJ1-1; TRBD1 matches 7 bases. There are 14 residues in the CDR3. Germline CDR1 LGHDT, CDR2 YNNKEL (reference sequence). The V segment lost 2 bases and the J segment 2 bases; nucleotides outside the gene matches: 2. CDR3 bases: TGTGCCAGCAGCCAATGGGACAGAAACACTGAAGCTTTCTTT. This gives the protein CASSQWDRNTEAFF.

There are many counts of this clonotype. The chain combines TRBV12-3 or TRBV12-4 with TRBJ1-5, with D possibly TRBD1 on 5 matching bases. This CDR3 is built from 14 residues. V lost 1 base, J lost 5 bases, and 9 bases lay in between. The DNA for the CDR3 is TGTGCCAGCAGTTTAGGCAGGGCGGATCAGCCCCAGCATTTT. The encoded protein is CASSLGRADQPQHF.

The chain recombines TRBV2 with TRBJ1-3, with D perhaps matching TRBD1 (5 bases). This CDR3 contains 17 residues. The V end was cut by 0 bases, the J end by 0 bases, with 12 bases between. Germline V CDR1 and CDR2: SNHLY, FYNNEI. CDR3 protein: CASSEATAPFSGNTIYF. The CDR3 DNA reads as TGTGCCAGCAGTGAAGCGACAGCGCCCTTCTCTGGAAACACCATATATTTT.

This clonotype was seen at least ten times. This sequence joins TRBV7-3 and TRBJ1-2; tentative D call: TRBD1 (5 bases). The V gene lost 5 bases and the J gene lost 2 bases, with 12 bases spanning the gap. The CDR3 covers 14 residues. Germline CDR1 SGHTA, CDR2 FQGTGA. This CDR3 is CASSPGQGNYGYTF. CDR3 in DNA: TGTGCCAGCAGCCCTGGACAAGGGAACTATGGCTACACCTTC.

This clonotype was recorded at least ten times. V gene TRBV7-6 combines with J gene TRBJ2-1, with 15 bases identical to TRBD2. Germline V gene lookup returns CDR1 SGHVS and CDR2 FNYEAQ. After removal of 10 bases from V and 7 bases from J, the junction contained 8 bases not matched to a gene. This CDR3 is built from 15 residues. CDR3 sequence reads: CATGLAGGLGNEQFF. The CDR3 region has the DNA TGTGCCACAGGACTAGCGGGGGGGCTCGGAAATGAGCAGTTCTTC.

The table lists this clonotype with many counts. CDR3 nucleotide sequence: TGTGCCAGCAGCCTACAGGGGTGGTCCTACGAGCAGTACTTC. This sequence encodes CASSLQGWSYEQYF. The chain uses TRBV12-3 or TRBV12-4 and TRBJ2-7; TRBD1 matches at 7 bases. Losses at the gene ends were 6 bases for V and 1 base for J; bases not matched to a gene: 6. There are 14 residues in the CDR3.

The chain recombines TRBV6-1 with TRBJ2-1; a possible D gene is TRBD2 (6 bases). The CDR3 is 16 residues long. From germline, CDR1 is MNHNS and CDR2 SASEGT. V shed 2 bases and J shed 5 bases, with 16 bases lying between them. CDR3 residues: CASSESPAGLDNEQFF. DNA of the CDR3: TGTGCCAGCAGTGAATCCCCAGCGGGCTTGGACAATGAGCAGTTCTTC.

In this sample, this clonotype turned up a few times. The gene calls are TRBV4-1 and TRBJ2-2, with unresolved D. Deletions cut 0 bases from V and 0 bases from J, with 11 bases between. The CDR3 is 17 residues long. Germline CDR1 is MGHRA and CDR2 is YSYEKL. The CDR3 loop is CASSQDRAGTNTGELFF. The DNA for the CDR3 is TGCGCCAGCAGCCAAGATCGCGCCGGCACGAACACCGGGGAGCTGTTTTTT.

Of note for this clonotype: A much larger clone sits a single nucleotide away, making a read error possible. A read error is likely, as this CDR3 ends without the conserved phenylalanine or tryptophan. The rearrangement uses TRBV7-2 and TRBJ1-6, with 7 bases matching TRBD1. V dropped 1 base and J dropped 5; count of bases not matched to a gene: 2. CDR3 length: 15 amino acids. CDR1 is SGHTA, CDR2 FQGNSA, per germline. The CDR3, as DNA: TGTGCCAGCAGCTTAGGGGACAGAGATAATTCACCCCTCCACTCT. Residues: CASSLGDRDNSPLHS.